Included here is one TCR beta chain sequence, with context. Germline-derived CDR1 and CDR2 are SGHTA and FQGNSA. The CDR3 spans 15 residues. Trimming removed 4 bases from V and 4 bases from J; junction bases left unmatched: 10. Per the original data handling: Estimates of nucleated cell counts were drawn from the amplification of reference gene primers. Some clones are missing from TCRdb's copy, which holds only in-frame ones; the method was immunoSEQ multiplex PCR. V and J calls and clone size are copied from that table; D and trimming were computed from the DNA. The profile shows hundreds of thousands of clones, 80% of them singletons. This specimen comes from a study of blood T cell repertoires in COVID-19. Across the whole study: Samples taken during acute and convalescent COVID-19 were collected in the United States, Italy and Spain.

Everyone who took part was roughly 18 to 89 years old, and they came from about 25 US areas. Participant reports of clinical history set cohort assignment. The source material was PBMCs or T cells enriched from blood (not recorded which). The TCR comes from a woman between 40 and 55 years old with acute COVID-19. This sequence joins TRBV7-2 and TRBJ2-7, with 7 bases identical to TRBD2. The chain's CDR3 is CASSSPGGRTYEQYF. The CDR3 DNA sequence: TGTGCCAGCAGCTCCCCAGGCGGGAGAACGTACGAGCAGTACTTC. Full variable domain (missing parts from reference TRBV7-2 and TRBJ2-7): GAGVSQSPSNKVTEKGKDVELRCDPISGHTALYWYRQSLGQGLEFLIYFQGNSAPDKSGLPSDRFSAERTGGSVSTLTIQRTQQEDSAVYLCASSSPGGRTYEQYFGPGTRLTVT.